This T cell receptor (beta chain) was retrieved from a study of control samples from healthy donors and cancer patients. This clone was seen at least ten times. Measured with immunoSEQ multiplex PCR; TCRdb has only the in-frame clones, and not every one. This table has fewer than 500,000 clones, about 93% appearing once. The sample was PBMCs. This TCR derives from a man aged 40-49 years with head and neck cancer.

Written as DNA, the CDR3 is TGCGCCAGCAGTGAGTCCGAGTCAATTGAAGCTTTCTTT. Its protein is CASSESESIEAFF. V is TRBV10-1 and J is TRBJ1-1; D remains ambiguous. The CDR3 covers 13 residues. Germline loops: CDR1 WNHNN, CDR2 SYGVQD (reference sequence). V was cut by 0 bases and J by 7 bases, with 9 bases left in between.